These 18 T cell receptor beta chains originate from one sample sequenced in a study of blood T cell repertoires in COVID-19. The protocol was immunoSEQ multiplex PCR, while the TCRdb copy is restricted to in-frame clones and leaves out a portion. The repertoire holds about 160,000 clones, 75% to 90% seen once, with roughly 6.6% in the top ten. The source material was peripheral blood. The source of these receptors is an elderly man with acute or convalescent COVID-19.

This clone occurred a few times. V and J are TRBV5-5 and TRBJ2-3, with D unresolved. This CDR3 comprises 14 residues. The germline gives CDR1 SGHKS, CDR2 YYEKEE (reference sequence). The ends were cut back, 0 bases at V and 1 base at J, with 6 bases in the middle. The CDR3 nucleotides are TGTGCCAGCAGCTTGGGTCGTGGCACAGATACGCAGTATTTT. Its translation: CASSLGRGTDTQYF.

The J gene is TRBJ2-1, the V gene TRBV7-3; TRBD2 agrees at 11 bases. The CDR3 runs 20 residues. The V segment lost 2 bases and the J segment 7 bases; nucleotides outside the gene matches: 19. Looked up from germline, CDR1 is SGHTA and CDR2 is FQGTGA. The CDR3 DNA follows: TGTGCCAGCAGCTTACTATCGGCTAGCGGGAGGATTGCCCCCTGGAATGAGCAGTTCTTC. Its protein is CASSLLSASGRIAPWNEQFF.

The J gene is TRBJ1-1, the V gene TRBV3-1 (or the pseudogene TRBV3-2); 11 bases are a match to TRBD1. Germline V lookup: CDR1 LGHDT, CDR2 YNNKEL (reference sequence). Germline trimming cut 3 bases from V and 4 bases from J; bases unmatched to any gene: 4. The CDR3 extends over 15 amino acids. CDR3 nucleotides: TGTGCCAGCAGCCAGATAGGGACAGGGGGCACTGAAGCTTTCTTT. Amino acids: CASSQIGTGGTEAFF.

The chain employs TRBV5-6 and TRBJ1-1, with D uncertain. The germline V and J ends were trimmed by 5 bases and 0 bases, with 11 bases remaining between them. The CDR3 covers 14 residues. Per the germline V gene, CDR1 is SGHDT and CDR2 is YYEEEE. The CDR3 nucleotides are TGTGCCAGCAGAAAGAGCTCCCTGAACACTGAAGCTTTCTTT. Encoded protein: CASRKSSLNTEAFF.

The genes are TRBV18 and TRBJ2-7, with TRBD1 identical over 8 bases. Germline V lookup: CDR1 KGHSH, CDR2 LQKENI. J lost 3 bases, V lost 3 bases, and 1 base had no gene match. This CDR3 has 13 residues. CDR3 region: CASSPGTGYEQYF. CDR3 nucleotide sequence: TGTGCCAGCTCACCGGGGACAGGCTACGAGCAGTACTTC.

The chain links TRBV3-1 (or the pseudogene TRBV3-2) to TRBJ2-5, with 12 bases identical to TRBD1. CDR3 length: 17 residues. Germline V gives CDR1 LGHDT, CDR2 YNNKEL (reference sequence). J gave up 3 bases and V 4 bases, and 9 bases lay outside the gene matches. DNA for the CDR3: TGTGCCAGCAGCCCCTACGGGACAGGGGGCCCCGAAGAGACCCAGTACTTC. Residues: CASSPYGTGGPEETQYF.

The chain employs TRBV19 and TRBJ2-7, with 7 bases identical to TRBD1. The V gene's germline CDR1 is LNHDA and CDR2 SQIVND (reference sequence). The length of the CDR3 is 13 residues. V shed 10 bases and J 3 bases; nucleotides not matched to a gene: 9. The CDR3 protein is CATTSPGGYEQYF. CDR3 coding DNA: TGTGCCACTACTTCGCCAGGGGGCTACGAGCAGTACTTC.

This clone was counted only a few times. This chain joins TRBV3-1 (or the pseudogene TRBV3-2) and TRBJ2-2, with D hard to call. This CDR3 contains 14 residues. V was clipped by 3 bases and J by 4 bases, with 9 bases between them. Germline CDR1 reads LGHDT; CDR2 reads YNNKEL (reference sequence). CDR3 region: CASSQITTTGELFF. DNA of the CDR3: TGTGCCAGCAGCCAGATAACTACCACCGGGGAGCTGTTTTTT.

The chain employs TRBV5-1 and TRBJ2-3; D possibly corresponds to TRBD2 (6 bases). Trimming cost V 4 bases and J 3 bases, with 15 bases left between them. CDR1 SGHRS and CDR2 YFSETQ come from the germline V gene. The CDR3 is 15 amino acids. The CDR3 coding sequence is TGCGCCAGCAGCCCCCTTCGGGGGAAGACAGATACGCAGTATTTT. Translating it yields CASSPLRGKTDTQYF.

CDR3 sequence: CASSLQGVGYEQYF. The CDR3, as DNA: TGTGCCAGCAGTTTGCAGGGGGTAGGCTACGAGCAGTACTTC. The chain has TRBV27 and TRBJ2-7, with 7 bases fitting TRBD1. Germline CDR1 is MNHEY and CDR2 is SMNVEV (reference sequence). V shed 3 bases, J shed 3 bases, and the junction held 5 bases outside the gene matches. This CDR3 region has 14 residues.

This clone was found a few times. In DNA form, the CDR3 reads TGTGCCAGCAGTTACTCAAAGGGGGCGCAGCCCCAGCATTTT. Its translation is CASSYSKGAQPQHF. This chain uses TRBV6-5 with TRBJ1-5, with 7 nucleotides matching TRBD1. The J segment lost 7 bases and the V segment lost 0 bases, leaving 3 bases of the junction unmatched. Per germline, CDR1 MNHEY and CDR2 SVGAGI. This CDR3 is built from 14 residues.

CDR3 coding DNA: TGTGCCAGCTCTCTTCTTGACAGGGGATATGGCTACACCTTC. Translation gives CASSLLDRGYGYTF. The gene calls are TRBV18 and TRBJ1-2; 8 bases match TRBD1. The CDR3 has 14 residues. V shed 6 bases, J shed 5 bases, and the junction held 8 bases outside the gene matches. Per germline, CDR1 KGHSH and CDR2 LQKENI.

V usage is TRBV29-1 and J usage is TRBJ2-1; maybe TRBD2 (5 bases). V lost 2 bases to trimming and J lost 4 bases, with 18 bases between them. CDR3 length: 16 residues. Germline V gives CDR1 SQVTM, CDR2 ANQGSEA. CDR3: CSVEIEGAAIYNEQFF. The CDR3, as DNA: TGCAGCGTTGAAATCGAGGGAGCGGCTATATACAATGAGCAGTTCTTC.

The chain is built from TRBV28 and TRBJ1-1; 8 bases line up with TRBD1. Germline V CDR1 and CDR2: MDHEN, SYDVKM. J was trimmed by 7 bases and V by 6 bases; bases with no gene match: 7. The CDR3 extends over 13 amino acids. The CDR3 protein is CASSPSTGGEAFF. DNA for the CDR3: TGTGCCAGCAGCCCTAGCACAGGGGGTGAAGCTTTCTTT.

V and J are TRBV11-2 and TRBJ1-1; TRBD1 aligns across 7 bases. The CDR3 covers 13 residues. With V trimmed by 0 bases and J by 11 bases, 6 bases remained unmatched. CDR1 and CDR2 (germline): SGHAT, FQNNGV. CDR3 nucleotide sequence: TGTGCCAGCAGCTTAGATCGGACAGGTGTGGCTTTCTTT. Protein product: CASSLDRTGVAFF. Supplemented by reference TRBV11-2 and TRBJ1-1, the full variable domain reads EAGVAQSPRYKIIEKRQSVAFWCNPISGHATLYWYQQILGQGPKLLIQFQNNGVVDDSQLPKDRFSAERLKGVDSTLKIQPAKLEDSAVYLCASSLDRTGVAFFGQGTRLTVV.

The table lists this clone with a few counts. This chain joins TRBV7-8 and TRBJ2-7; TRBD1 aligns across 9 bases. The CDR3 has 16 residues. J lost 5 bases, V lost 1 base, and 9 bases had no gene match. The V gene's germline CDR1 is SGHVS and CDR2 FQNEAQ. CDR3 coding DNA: TGTGCCAGCAGCTTAGTACAACTACAGGGGGCTGACGAGCAGTACTTC. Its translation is CASSLVQLQGADEQYF. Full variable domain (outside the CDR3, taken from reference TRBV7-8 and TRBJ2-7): GAGVSQSPRYKVAKRGQDVALRCDPISGHVSLFWYQQALGQGPEFLTYFQNEAQLDKSGLPSDRFFAERPEGSVSTLKIQRTQQEDSAVYLCASSLVQLQGADEQYFGPGTRLTVT.

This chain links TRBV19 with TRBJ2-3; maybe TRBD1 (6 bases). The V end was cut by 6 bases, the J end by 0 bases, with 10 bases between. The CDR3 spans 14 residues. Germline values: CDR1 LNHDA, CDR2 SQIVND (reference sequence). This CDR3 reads CASSGQYSTDTQYF. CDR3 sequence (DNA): TGTGCCAGTAGCGGACAGTATAGCACAGATACGCAGTATTTT.

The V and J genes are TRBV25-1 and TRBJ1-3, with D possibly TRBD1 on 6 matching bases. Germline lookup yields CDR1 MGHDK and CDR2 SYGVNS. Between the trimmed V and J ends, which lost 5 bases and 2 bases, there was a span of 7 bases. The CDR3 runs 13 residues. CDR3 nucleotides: TGTGCCAGCAGTTGGACAGCTGGAAACACCATATATTTT. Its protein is CASSWTAGNTIYF.